This T cell receptor (beta chain) was sequenced during a study of esophageal squamous cell carcinoma tumors listed by TCRdb under 2021. Concerning the study at large: Immuno relation high and low groups were defined by principal component analysis with K-means clustering applied to immunohistochemical T-cell and checkpoint marker values. Across the approximately 9 cases, approximately 1,700,000 TCRalpha and over a million TCRbeta total reads were obtained, of which 31,954 and 34,876 were unique. The purpose of the study was to evaluate TCR repertoire diversity and shared TCR repertoires of T cells in the tumor environment of esophageal squamous cell carcinoma. In Japan, approximately 53 patients with esophageal squamous cell carcinoma who were treated surgically made up the wider cohort, which included around 20 high and roughly 30 low immuno relation cases. TCR sequencing covered about 10 patients: five randomly selected high immuno relation cases and five background-matched low immuno relation cases.

Enrollment excluded patients who had received neoadjuvant chemotherapy or who had no clinical information. All of the TCR-sequenced cases shown were male, and each had a subtotal esophagectomy with 2- or 3-field lymphadenectomy. RNA was extracted from bulk tumor tissue sections with a Qiagen AllPrep kit, without T-cell sorting. Small sections of surgically resected tumor tissue were stored in RNAlater reagent at -80°C until RNA extraction. Library creation used 5' RACE. A PCR using KAPA HiFi with TCRalpha or TCRbeta constant-region primers and a P20EA primer was followed by a nested second PCR with CA2 or CB2. Amplification of TCR genes was performed by unbiased adaptor ligation RT-PCR, in which reverse transcription was carried out with Superscript III and a polyT18-containing BSL-18E primer. Following second-strand synthesis and blunting, the P10EA/P20EA adaptor was ligated to the 5' end of the cDNA, and NotI digestion was then performed. For both the first and second PCRs, around 20 cycles of 98 degrees C for 20 s, 65 degrees C for 30 s and 72 degrees C for 1 min were run. Amplicons were indexed with the Nextera XT Index kit v2 Set A, pooled in equimolar amounts and quantified on a Qubit 2.0 Fluorometer. Sequencing used the Illumina MiSeq platform with 2x300 bp paired-end reads. The authors' analysis ran thus. Using Repertoire Genesis software ver.1.0, reads were assigned to V and J genes based on the highest identity to IMGT reference sequences. The CDR3 region was defined as running from Cys104 to Phe118 plus Gly119 and was then translated, while a unique sequence read was defined by a distinct combination of V, J and CDR3 amino acids. Shared V|J combinations were chosen if significant in both a Fisher's exact test in edgeR and a Mann Whitney U test. After singletons were removed and 500 repertoire combinations were bootstrapped, the repertoire dissimilarity index was calculated with the R rdi package. In-frame beta chains were kept once TCRdb had trimmed the public reads at Q25 with fastp and called clones with MiXCR. Every entry covers one CDR3 protein and lists the most common genes and DNA from its rows. The V and J calls and clone size are TCRdb's, not the authors'. The sample includes over 5,000 distinct CDR3 sequences, with roughly 23% observed a single time. Of the sample, around a third is held by the ten largest clones.

This clonotype has at least ten counts. Its antigen is unknown. Base qualities are missing; no much larger clone stands one base away. Inclusive of the bounding cysteine and phenylalanine, the CDR3 is 16 residues long. The sequence is cut down to CDR3 DNA, 48 bases in frame from base 1. In the germline V gene, CDR1 corresponds to SGHVS and CDR2 to FQNEAQ. V and J are trimmed by 2 bases and 2 bases, and the gene matches miss 8 bases of the junction. Study-wide findings and limitations: Because TCRalpha and TCRbeta chains were sequenced separately, chain pairing and the antigens recognized remained unknown. Over 26 TRAV|TRAJ and approximately 24 TRBV|TRBJ combinations appeared shared among high immuno relation cases, including TRAV13-1|TRAJ22 and TRBV7-9|TRBJ2-7. No difference in total TCR repertoire counts was observed between groups, whereas significant repertoire counts were found to be higher in the high immuno relation group. Because TCRalphabeta repertoire variation was large, shared V|J recombination candidates may have been selected by chance. Only a few cases were included in the TCR repertoire analysis, and no investigation at the CDR3 clonotype level was carried out. A single dominant TCRalpha VJ recombination with apparently reduced TCRalpha diversity was observed in three of the 10 cases.

This clonotype was sampled from a man between 45 and 80 years old with esophageal squamous cell carcinoma. The chain employs TRBV7-8 and TRBJ2-7; 8 nucleotides in the junction match TRBD1. The specimen sequenced was tumor tissue. The CDR3 sequence is CASSLPRDRIAYEQYF. The bases read TGTGCCAGCAGCTTACCGAGGGACAGGATCGCCTACGAGCAGTACTTC.